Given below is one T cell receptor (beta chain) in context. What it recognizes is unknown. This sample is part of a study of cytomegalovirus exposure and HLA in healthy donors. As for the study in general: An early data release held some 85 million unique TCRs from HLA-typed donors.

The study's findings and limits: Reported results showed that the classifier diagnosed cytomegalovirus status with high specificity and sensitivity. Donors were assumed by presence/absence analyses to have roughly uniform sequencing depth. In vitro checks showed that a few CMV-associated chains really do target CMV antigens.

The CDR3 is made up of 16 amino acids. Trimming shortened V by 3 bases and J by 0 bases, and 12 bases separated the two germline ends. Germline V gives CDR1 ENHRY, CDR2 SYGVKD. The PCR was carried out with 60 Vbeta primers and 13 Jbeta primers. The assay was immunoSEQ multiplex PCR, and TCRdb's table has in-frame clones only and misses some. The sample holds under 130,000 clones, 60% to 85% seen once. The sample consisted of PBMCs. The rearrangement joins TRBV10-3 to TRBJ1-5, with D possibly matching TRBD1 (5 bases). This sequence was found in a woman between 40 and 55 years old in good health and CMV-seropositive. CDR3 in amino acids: CAISDPDSYSNQPQHF. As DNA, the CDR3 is TGTGCCATCAGTGACCCCGACAGTTATAGCAATCAGCCCCAGCATTTT.